The clone carrying this T cell receptor (beta chain) appeared a few times. Its antigen is undetermined. cDNA reverse transcribed from extracted RNA served as the sequencing template. Generated by immunoSEQ multiplex PCR, the TCRdb table keeps only in-frame clones and is missing some. Of some 170,000 clones in the sample, roughly 60% were seen once. This sample was included in a study of CD8+ T cells in alopecia areata. Study at large: Once tofacitinib had been taken for 6 to 18 months, 6 months off drug followed.

Germline CDR1 reads SGHTA; CDR2 reads FQGNSA. The CDR3 consists of 13 residues. Trimming took 7 bases from V and 1 from J, leaving 10 bases between them. Study-wide points: Clarity of TCR sharing across patients fell short of that in mice, possibly HLA-related. Lesional scalp exceeded normal scalp in clonality, especially in alopecia totalis/universalis.

This sample comprised CD4+ T cells sorted from blood, obtained at week 0. This rearrangement joins TRBV7-2 to TRBJ2-5; a weak D match, TRBD2 (5 bases). The sequence derives from a human donor with alopecia areata. DNA of the CDR3: TGTGCCAGCACCTCGGGGTTCCAAGAGACCCAGTACTTC. It yields the protein CASTSGFQETQYF.